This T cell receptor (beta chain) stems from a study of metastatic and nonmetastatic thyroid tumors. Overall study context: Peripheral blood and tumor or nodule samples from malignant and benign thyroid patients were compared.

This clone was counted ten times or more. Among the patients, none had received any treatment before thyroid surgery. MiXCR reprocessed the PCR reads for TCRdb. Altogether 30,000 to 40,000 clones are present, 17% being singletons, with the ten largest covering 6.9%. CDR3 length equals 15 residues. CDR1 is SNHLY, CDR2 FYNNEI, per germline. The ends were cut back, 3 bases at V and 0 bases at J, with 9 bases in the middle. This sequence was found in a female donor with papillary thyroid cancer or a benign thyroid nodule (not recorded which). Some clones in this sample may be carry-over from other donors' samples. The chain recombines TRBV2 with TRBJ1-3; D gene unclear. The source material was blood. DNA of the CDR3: TGTGCCAGCAGTGAGGAACAGATCTCTGGAAACACCATATATTTT. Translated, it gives CASSEEQISGNTIYF.